This record looks at one TCR beta chain sequence and its context. The antigen is unknown. The data were obtained in a study of CXCR3-negative and CXCR3-positive naive CD8 T cells. The study, taken as a whole, reports: From TRB CDR3 properties, TCR strength was inferred; surface CD5 did not differ between naive subsets. Memory CD8+ T cell repertoires were far less diverse than both naive subsets.

UMI-labeled 5' RACE TRB cDNA libraries were prepared from the cells. No DNA is given; TCRdb re-called the 5' RACE reads and lists each CDR3 protein once. In total, the table holds over 100,000 distinct CDR3 sequences. Sequences were obtained from naive CXCR3- CD8+ T cells from blood. As for subset: CD45RO-CCR7+CD27+CD95- naive CD8+ T cells lacking CXCR3 (TNR3-). The clonotype comes from a human donor in good health. Some clones in this sample may be carry-over from other donors' samples.

This CDR3 reads CASSLGGQQETQYF. V usage is TRBV7-9 and J usage is TRBJ2-5. The CDR3 runs 14 residues. CDR1 SEHNR and CDR2 FQNEAQ come from the germline V gene (reference sequence).